This TCR beta chain comes out of a study of blood T cell repertoires in COVID-19. As for the study in general: The samples span acute and convalescent COVID-19 from the United States, Italy and Spain.

Clones were read by immunoSEQ multiplex PCR, and TCRdb kept only the in-frame ones, dropping some. The sample yields a few hundred thousand clones, 70% to 90% seen once. Germline V CDR1 and CDR2: SQVTM, ANQGSEA. This CDR3 region has 15 residues. With 6 bases removed from V and 3 bases from J, the gap between germline ends came to 21 bases. The recovered donors of Cohort 3 showed two negative PCRs, clearance, or symptom resolution. The TCR comes from a woman between 18 and 30 years old who had recovered from COVID-19. Sequencing input: PBMCs or T cells enriched from blood (not recorded which). J is TRBJ2-7 and V is TRBV29-1; D possibly corresponds to TRBD2 (5 bases). The CDR3, as DNA: TGCAGCGTGTTACCGGGGTCCCATCTGGGCTACGAGCAGTACTTC. Residues: CSVLPGSHLGYEQYF.